The 29 T cell receptor beta chains reported below all come from one sample, sequenced in a study of CD8 T cells in Susac syndrome. Random hexamers were used to reverse transcribe the RNA input (about 0.45 to 1 ug). TCRdb reprocessed the immunoSEQ multiplex PCR reads via MiXCR and lists one record per CDR3 protein. This table has 180,000 or so distinct CDR3 sequences, about 95% appearing once. The sample taken for sequencing was CD4+ T cells from PBMCs. All receptors derive from a human donor with multiple sclerosis.

This sequence joins TRBV30 and TRBJ1-2, with 8 bases lining up with TRBD1. This CDR3 region has 15 residues. J gave up 0 bases and V 3 bases, and 6 bases lay outside the gene matches. The germline V gene encodes CDR1 GTSNPN and CDR2 SVGIG (reference sequence). DNA of the CDR3: TGTGCCTGGAGCCACAGGGGGACTTCTAACTATGGCTACACCTTC. Its translation: CAWSHRGTSNYGYTF.

The chain joins TRBV30 to TRBJ2-7; D is perhaps TRBD1 (6 bases). The CDR3 consists of 12 residues. CDR1 is GTSNPN, CDR2 SVGIG, per germline (reference sequence). V lost 7 bases, J lost 3 bases, and 13 bases lay in between. CDR3 in amino acids: CASSGQFYEQYF. The DNA of the CDR3 is TGTGCCTCCTCCGGACAGTTCTACGAGCAGTACTTC.

The rearrangement links TRBV29-1 to TRBJ2-3; TRBD1 matches at 7 bases. From germline, CDR1 is SQVTM and CDR2 ANQGSEA. The trim removed 8 bases at V and 1 base at J, leaving 6 bases unmatched. The CDR3 covers 13 residues. CDR3 sequence reads: CSSTGARTDTQYF. The CDR3 DNA follows: TGCAGCTCCACAGGGGCCCGCACAGATACGCAGTATTTT.

This chain connects TRBV20-1 to TRBJ2-7; 13 positions match TRBD2. CDR1 DFQATT and CDR2 SNEGSKA come from the germline V gene (reference sequence). The junction had 12 bases not matched to a gene; V was cut back by 6 bases and J by 7 bases. CDR3 length equals 15 residues. DNA for the CDR3: TGCAGTGCCCGGCCAAGGACTAGCGGGAGAGGAGAGCAGTACTTC. Translated: CSARPRTSGRGEQYF.

The V and J genes are TRBV20-1 and TRBJ2-1; 7 bases are shared with TRBD2. J gave up 0 bases and V 3 bases, and 5 bases lay outside the gene matches. Germline CDR1 reads DFQATT; CDR2 reads SNEGSKA (reference sequence). The CDR3 extends over 15 amino acids. The DNA of the CDR3 is TGCAGTGCTAGCGGGAGGTCGAGCTCCTACAATGAGCAGTTCTTC. Residues: CSASGRSSSYNEQFF.

The chain recombines TRBV20-1 with TRBJ2-1; TRBD2 agrees at 9 bases. The CDR3 loop spans 17 amino acids. Germline CDR1 DFQATT, CDR2 SNEGSKA (reference sequence). CDR3 sequence (DNA): TGCTCCTACCCGAGCGGGGGGAGGGCCCGTGACTACAATGAGCAGTTCTTC. It yields the protein CSYPSGGRARDYNEQFF.

In this sample, this clonotype turned up once. The rearrangement uses TRBV24-1 and TRBJ1-5; D is perhaps TRBD1 (6 bases). Germline V gene sequence: CDR1 KGHDR, CDR2 SFDVKD. CDR3 length equals 16 residues. Trimming took 4 bases from V and 2 from J, leaving 14 bases between them. The CDR3 bases are TGTGCCACCAGTGAATGGGACAACCTAGGCAATCAGCCCCAGCATTTT. This codes for CATSEWDNLGNQPQHF.

V is TRBV20-1 and J is TRBJ2-5; a possible D gene is TRBD1 (6 bases). The CDR3 has 15 residues. CDR1 is DFQATT, CDR2 SNEGSKA, per germline (reference sequence). Trimming removed 0 bases from V and 4 bases from J, with 15 bases in between. This chain's CDR3 is CSARDGGMGVETQYF. The DNA of the CDR3 is TGCAGTGCTAGAGATGGGGGCATGGGAGTAGAGACCCAGTACTTC.

The rearrangement links TRBV9 to TRBJ1-3, with D tentatively TRBD1 (5 bases). Between the trimmed V and J ends, which lost 2 bases and 0 bases, there was a span of 12 bases. Germline values: CDR1 SGDLS, CDR2 YYNGEE. The CDR3 sequence is 16 residues long. The CDR3 sequence: CASSVQQDISGNTIYF. CDR3 nucleotide sequence: TGTGCCAGCAGCGTCCAACAGGACATCTCTGGAAACACCATATATTTT. Together with reference TRBV9 and TRBJ1-3, the CDR3 gives the full variable domain: DSGVTQTPKHLITATGQRVTLRCSPRSGDLSVYWYQQSLDQGLQFLIQYYNGEERAKGNILERFSAQQFPDLHSELNLSSLELGDSALYFCASSVQQDISGNTIYFGEGSWLTVV.

This clonotype occurred a few times. The V gene is TRBV20-1, the J gene TRBJ2-3; D gene ambiguous. Germline assignment: CDR1 DFQATT and CDR2 SNEGSKA (reference sequence). V lost 3 bases to trimming and J lost 2 bases, with 6 bases between them. The CDR3 extends over 12 amino acids. This CDR3 is CSASGPTDTQYF. CDR3 nucleotide sequence: TGCAGTGCTAGCGGGCCCACAGATACGCAGTATTTT.

The gene calls are TRBV4-2 and TRBJ2-2; unclear D gene. In germline, CDR1 is LGHNA, CDR2 YNFKEQ. This CDR3 is built from 15 residues. V was shortened by 1 base and J by 2 bases, with 8 bases between the two germline ends. The CDR3, as DNA: TGTGCCAGCAGCCAAGTCCCTAGTAACACCGGGGAGCTGTTTTTT. This gives the protein CASSQVPSNTGELFF.

V usage is TRBV2 and J usage is TRBJ2-1; no reliable D call. Germline V CDR1 and CDR2: SNHLY, FYNNEI. V was clipped by 5 bases and J by 8 bases, with 10 bases between them. CDR3 length: 12 amino acids. In nucleotides, the CDR3 is TGTGCCAGCAGTTGGACCACTGATGAGCAGTTCTTC. Amino acids: CASSWTTDEQFF.

The rearrangement uses TRBV7-2 and TRBJ2-3, with TRBD2 identical over 7 bases. The trim removed 5 bases at V and 2 bases at J, leaving 7 bases unmatched. This CDR3 has 15 amino acids. The V gene's germline CDR1 is SGHTA and CDR2 FQGNSA. CDR3 DNA: TGTGCCAGCAGCCCGATGGGGGGGGTCACAGATACGCAGTATTTT. As protein: CASSPMGGVTDTQYF.

V and J are TRBV5-1 and TRBJ1-2; 8 bases align to TRBD1. The CDR3 runs to 14 residues. J gave up 6 bases and V 4 bases, and 8 bases lay outside the gene matches. Germline V lookup: CDR1 SGHRS, CDR2 YFSETQ. CDR3 DNA: TGCGCCAGCAGCCAAACGGGACAGGCCGATGGCTACACCTTC. This codes for CASSQTGQADGYTF.

The rearrangement joins TRBV3-1 to TRBJ2-5; perhaps D is TRBD1 or TRBD2 (5 bases each). Germline values: CDR1 LGHDT, CDR2 YNNKEL (reference sequence). Trimming cost V 1 base and J 2 bases, with 11 bases left between them. The CDR3 covers 15 residues. CDR3 in DNA: TGTGCCAGCAGCCAAGCGGGGCCCCCTCAAGAGACCCAGTACTTC. This translates into CASSQAGPPQETQYF.

This chain joins TRBV12-3 or TRBV12-4 and TRBJ2-5; a possible D gene is TRBD1 (6 bases). There are 14 residues in the CDR3. V lost 2 bases to trimming and J lost 4 bases, with 11 bases between them. The CDR3 bases are TGTGCCAGCAGTTTAAACAGGGTGAGAGAGACCCAGTACTTC. Translating gives CASSLNRVRETQYF.

J is TRBJ1-2 and V is TRBV12-3 or TRBV12-4; tentatively, D is TRBD1 (5 bases). The CDR3 totals 13 residues. V was shortened by 4 bases and J by 3 bases, with 9 bases between the two germline ends. The CDR3, as DNA: TGTGCCAGCAGTTCAGGGAACGACTATGGCTACACCTTC. Its protein product is CASSSGNDYGYTF.

This clonotype was found once. The rearrangement joins TRBV12-3 or TRBV12-4 to TRBJ2-6; 8 nucleotides agree with TRBD2. With 3 bases clipped from V and 2 bases from J, the junction kept 3 bases outside the gene matches. This CDR3 is 16 amino acids long. The CDR3 DNA is TGTGCCAGCAGTTTCGGGAGGGCGGCTGGGGCCAACGTCCTGACTTTC. This gives the protein CASSFGRAAGANVLTF.

The chain recombines TRBV7-2 with TRBJ2-1, with 14 bases fitting TRBD2. Trimming cost V 4 bases and J 15 bases; bases outside gene matches: 14. The germline gives CDR1 SGHTA, CDR2 FQGNSA. The CDR3 contains 16 residues. CDR3 coding DNA: TGTGCCAGCAGCTATTGGACTAGCGGGAGGCCCCCCAGTCCGTTCTTC. This codes for CASSYWTSGRPPSPFF.

A single count supports this clonotype. The rearrangement links TRBV9 to TRBJ2-1; D is perhaps TRBD2 (5 bases). The CDR3 extends over 18 amino acids. Germline V gene lookup returns CDR1 SGDLS and CDR2 YYNGEE. V was shortened by 0 bases and J by 0 bases, with 16 bases between the two germline ends. CDR3 sequence: CASSVDPLALSSYNEQFF. In DNA form, the CDR3 reads TGTGCCAGCAGCGTAGACCCCTTAGCGCTCAGCTCCTACAATGAGCAGTTCTTC.

The V and J genes are TRBV27 and TRBJ2-5, with D maybe TRBD1 (5 bases). V lost 4 bases and J 4 bases, leaving 13 bases between the germline ends. This CDR3 is 14 amino acids long. CDR1 is MNHEY, CDR2 SMNVEV, per germline (reference sequence). This CDR3 reads CASSSKDRRETQYF. Here the CDR3 DNA reads TGTGCCAGCAGTTCTAAAGACAGAAGAGAGACCCAGTACTTC.

The chain is built from TRBV30 and TRBJ1-5; D is unclear. The V gene lost 2 bases and the J gene lost 0 bases, with 8 bases spanning the gap. The germline V gene has CDR1 GTSNPN and CDR2 SVGIG (reference sequence). The CDR3 spans 14 residues. The CDR3 DNA is TGTGCCTGGAGTAAGGGATATAGCAATCAGCCCCAGCATTTT. Its translation: CAWSKGYSNQPQHF.

The chain joins TRBV20-1 to TRBJ1-5; D remains ambiguous. The CDR3 totals 12 residues. Trimming left V 6 bases short and J 4 bases short, with 10 bases between. Germline V gene data show CDR1 as DFQATT and CDR2 as SNEGSKA (reference sequence). The CDR3 DNA reads as TGCAGTGCCAGCGCCAGAAATCAGCCCCAGCATTTT. Residues: CSASARNQPQHF.

The gene calls are TRBV18 and TRBJ1-2, with D possibly TRBD1 on 5 matching bases. The ends were cut back, 3 bases at V and 1 base at J, with 6 bases in the middle. The length of the CDR3 is 13 residues. Germline loops: CDR1 KGHSH, CDR2 LQKENI. The CDR3 DNA is TGTGCCAGCTCACCGGGGGATAACTATGGCTACACCTTC. It is translated as CASSPGDNYGYTF.

The chain couples TRBV12-3 or TRBV12-4 to TRBJ2-7; D gene uncertain. CDR3 length: 13 residues. V gave up 3 bases and J gave up 1 base, with 7 bases separating them. The DNA of the CDR3 is TGTGCCAGCAGTTTTTGGCAGTCCTACGAGCAGTACTTC. This codes for CASSFWQSYEQYF.

J is TRBJ2-7 and V is TRBV20-1; D gene uncertain. Trimming stripped 6 bases from V and 0 bases from J, with 3 bases between. In germline, CDR1 is DFQATT, CDR2 SNEGSKA (reference sequence). This CDR3 spans 10 amino acids. The CDR3 DNA sequence: TGCAGTGCCAGCTCCTACGAGCAGTACTTC. Protein: CSASSYEQYF.

The rearrangement links TRBV4-3 to TRBJ2-7; a possible D gene is TRBD2 (6 bases). Trimming left V 0 bases short and J 1 base short, with 16 bases between. This CDR3 has 17 amino acids. Germline V gene data show CDR1 as LGHNA and CDR2 as YSLEER. CDR3 DNA: TGCGCCAGCAGCCAAGACGCCATCGGGGGTCTTTCCTACGAGCAGTACTTC. Translation: CASSQDAIGGLSYEQYF.

The chain joins TRBV29-1 to TRBJ2-1; either TRBD1 or TRBD2 may supply D (5 bases each). Trimming removed 7 bases at V and 5 bases at J, with 12 bases between. CDR1 SQVTM and CDR2 ANQGSEA come from the germline V gene. The CDR3 totals 12 residues. In DNA form, the CDR3 reads TGCAGCGGGGGACGCCGGGACAATGAGCAGTTCTTC. Translation gives CSGGRRDNEQFF.

The chain couples TRBV30 to TRBJ2-2; perhaps TRBD2 as D (5 bases). The germline V and J ends were trimmed by 0 bases and 5 bases, with 7 bases remaining between them. The CDR3 length is 13 residues. Looked up from germline, CDR1 is GTSNPN and CDR2 is SVGIG (reference sequence). DNA for the CDR3: TGTGCCTGGAGTGTACTAGGTACCGGGGAGCTGTTTTTT. Its protein is CAWSVLGTGELFF.